Listed below are T cell receptor beta chains from one sample, sequenced in a study of shared clonotypes between healthy human individuals. Repertoires were generated with immunoSEQ multiplex PCR, while TCRdb's copy carries only in-frame clones and drops some. Of roughly 500,000 clones in the sample, 75% to 85% were seen once. Sequences were obtained from PBMCs. Receptors originate from a woman between 40 and 50 years old in good health. Some clones in this sample may be carry-over from other donors' samples. CDR3s include the opening cysteine and the closing phenylalanine or tryptophan. D genes are given only for firm matches.

V	D	J	CDR3	DNA
TRBV5-6	TRBD2	TRBJ2-1	CASSPGGSGRSEQFF	TGTGCCAGCAGCCCTGGCGGTAGCGGGAGAAGTGAGCAGTTCTTC
TRBV2	-	TRBJ1-5	CASSDPSNQPQHF	TGTGCCAGCAGTGATCCCAGCAATCAGCCCCAGCATTTT
TRBV6-1	-	TRBJ2-7	CASSDWATTYEQYF	TGTGCCAGCAGTGATTGGGCGACCACCTACGAGCAGTACTTC
TRBV10-2	TRBD1	TRBJ1-1	CASSDFRDRGQKAEAFF	TGCGCCAGCAGTGACTTCCGGGACAGGGGGCAAAAGGCTGAAGCTTTCTTT
TRBV7-2	TRBD2	TRBJ2-3	CASSPGTSADTQYF	TGTGCCAGCAGCCCAGGGACTAGCGCAGATACGCAGTATTTT
TRBV21-1	-	TRBJ2-2	CASSKVGLATNTGELFF	TGTGCCAGCAGCAAAGTCGGACTAGCCACAAACACCGGGGAGCTGTTTTTT
TRBV2	-	TRBJ2-2	CASSESTGAGELFF	TGTGCCAGCAGTGAAAGTACGGGAGCCGGGGAGCTGTTTTTT
TRBV5-5	TRBD1	TRBJ1-1	CASGLRGIYTEAFF	TGTGCCAGCGGCCTCAGGGGGATCTACACTGAAGCTTTCTTT
TRBV28	-	TRBJ2-7	CASSLVSRVREQYF	TGTGCCAGCAGTTTAGTATCCAGGGTCCGGGAGCAGTACTTC
TRBV5-1	-	TRBJ2-3	CASSLAATDTQYF	TGCGCCAGCAGCTTGGCAGCAACAGATACGCAGTATTTT
TRBV19	TRBD1	TRBJ2-5	CASSFAGQGVETQYF	TGTGCCAGTAGTTTCGCGGGACAGGGGGTAGAGACCCAGTACTTC
TRBV30	TRBD1	TRBJ1-1	CAWMRTGRTEAFF	TGTGCCTGGATGAGGACAGGGCGAACTGAAGCTTTCTTT
TRBV13	-	TRBJ1-2	CASSLGGSYRGYTF	TGTGCCAGCAGCTTAGGGGGTAGTTATCGTGGCTACACCTTC
TRBV28	TRBD2	TRBJ2-3	CASSPSLAARDTQYF	TGTGCCAGCAGTCCATCACTAGCGGCGAGGGATACGCAGTATTTT
TRBV18	-	TRBJ2-7	CASSPPSLLYEQYF	TGTGCCAGCTCACCTCCGTCCCTTCTCTACGAGCAGTACTTC
TRBV19	-	TRBJ1-5	CASSKDPNQPQHF	TGTGCCAGTAGCAAAGACCCGAATCAGCCCCAGCATTTT
TRBV19	TRBD1	TRBJ1-5	CASKGQGGLGQPQHF	TGTGCCAGTAAAGGACAGGGCGGGCTCGGTCAGCCCCAGCATTTT